The rows below give T cell receptor beta chains drawn from one sample of a study of CXCR3-negative and CXCR3-positive naive CD8 T cells. TCRdb reprocessed the 5' RACE reads and stores each CDR3 protein as one record, lacking DNA. The sample holds roughly 140,000 distinct CDR3 sequences. Sequences were obtained from naive CXCR3+ CD8+ T cells from blood. The receptors were sampled from a human donor in good health. Some clones in this sample may be carry-over from other donors' samples. CDR3s include the opening cysteine and the closing phenylalanine or tryptophan.

CASSLSNERFSYNEQFF	TRBV7-9	TRBJ2-1
CSARDRAFSTYEQYF	TRBV20-1	TRBJ2-7
CASSSGGSSYNEQFF	TRBV27	TRBJ2-1
CASRPTSGSSVLGDEQYF	TRBV3-1	TRBJ2-7
CASSQGGYGVQETQYF	TRBV5-1	TRBJ2-5
CASRNSPVAGTQNTGELFF	TRBV19	TRBJ2-2
CASSFSGGGTDTQYF	TRBV7-3	TRBJ2-3
CASSLELAGEVEQFF	TRBV5-6	TRBJ2-1
CASSLVTSGSGETQYF	TRBV7-9	TRBJ2-5
CSAPTSGNPTHEQYF	TRBV20-1	TRBJ2-7
CATSDPSQETQYF	TRBV24-1	TRBJ2-5
CASSYGDEQLF	TRBV6-2/TRBV6-3	TRBJ2-1
CASSHPDLAGGKGSYNEQFF	TRBV7-9	TRBJ2-1
CASSSGRQGINTEAFF	TRBV5-1	TRBJ1-1
CAAGNRRGAEAFF	TRBV27	TRBJ1-1
CSVDRGSYNEQFF	TRBV29-1	TRBJ2-1
CATSRASVHGYTF	TRBV15	TRBJ1-2
CASSISGGTGANYGYTF	TRBV19	TRBJ1-2
CAFGRGEVSSYNEQFF	TRBV10-3	TRBJ2-1
CASSQDRPGPEQFF	TRBV4-2	TRBJ2-1
CSVALDSLYGYTF	TRBV29-1	TRBJ1-2
CATRLAGNNEQYF	TRBV7-2	TRBJ2-7
CSVVLAGGPADTQYF	TRBV29-1	TRBJ2-3
CASSPLDRADTGELFF	TRBV18	TRBJ2-2
CSVEDREYNEQFF	TRBV29-1	TRBJ2-1
CASSHPGGANEQFF	TRBV3-1	TRBJ2-1
CSVGPESSYEQYF	TRBV29-1	TRBJ2-7
CASSQDPGNVMNTEAFF	TRBV4-2	TRBJ1-1
CASSSYGAPYEQYF	TRBV6-5	TRBJ2-7
CASSPSTSGRHEQYF	TRBV7-9	TRBJ2-7
CSVATDSYEQYF	TRBV29-1	TRBJ2-7
CASSQGTSGETQYF	TRBV4-3	TRBJ2-5
CASSPRAGGIYNEQFF	TRBV7-9	TRBJ2-1
CASSLDGSGGAGSDGELFF	TRBV7-8	TRBJ2-2
CATSRGHRGGAYNEQFF	TRBV15	TRBJ2-1
CASRPRTPPEQYF	TRBV6-2/TRBV6-3	TRBJ2-7
CASSLTGLAYNEQFF	TRBV7-3	TRBJ2-1
CASSWGNSNEQFF	TRBV3-1	TRBJ2-1
CSARDRGGGADTQYF	TRBV20-1	TRBJ2-3